The next 20 T cell receptor beta chains were all read from a single sample in a study of cytomegalovirus exposure and HLA in healthy donors. Sequencing used immunoSEQ multiplex PCR; TCRdb keeps in-frame clones, though not all of them. Of a few hundred thousand clones listed, approximately 80% were seen once; the top ten hold more than 13%. Sequenced: PBMCs. The receptors come from a woman aged 25 to 45 in good health and CMV-seropositive.

Here the CDR3 reads CAWKSGGAYNEQFF. Written as DNA, the CDR3 is TGTGCCTGGAAGTCGGGGGGAGCCTACAATGAGCAGTTCTTC. V usage is TRBV30 and J usage is TRBJ2-1, with 7 bases identical to TRBD2. This CDR3 is built from 14 residues. Germline V gives CDR1 GTSNPN, CDR2 SVGIG (reference sequence). The trim removed 4 bases at V and 2 bases at J, leaving 5 bases unmatched.

V usage is TRBV27 and J usage is TRBJ2-7; perhaps TRBD1 as D (6 bases). CDR3 length: 13 amino acids. V dropped 8 bases and J dropped 3 bases, with 14 bases sitting between them. The V gene's germline CDR1 is MNHEY and CDR2 SMNVEV (reference sequence). CDR3 amino acids: CASAVDSYYEQYF. CDR3 DNA: TGTGCCAGCGCTGTGGACAGTTACTACGAGCAGTACTTC.

The chain combines TRBV29-1 with TRBJ2-7, with D unclear. Trimming pared 2 bases from V and 6 bases from J, leaving 14 bases between. Germline values: CDR1 SQVTM, CDR2 ANQGSEA. The CDR3 is 13 residues long. Written as DNA, the CDR3 is TGCAGCGTTGAACTCCGGGCCCAGCGCGAGCAGTACTTC. Translation: CSVELRAQREQYF.

This chain joins TRBV30 and TRBJ2-3, with D possibly TRBD1 on 5 matching bases. This CDR3 spans 15 amino acids. V gave up 2 bases and J gave up 2 bases, with 14 bases separating them. Per germline, CDR1 GTSNPN and CDR2 SVGIG (reference sequence). In DNA form, the CDR3 reads TGTGCCTGGAGTCCCTTCCCCGGACACACAGATACGCAGTATTTT. Protein: CAWSPFPGHTDTQYF.

The chain joins TRBV29-1 to TRBJ2-7, with D perhaps assigned TRBD1 or TRBD2 (6 bases each). CDR3 size: 13 residues. Germline V gene data show CDR1 as SQVTM and CDR2 as ANQGSEA. Trimming shortened V by 6 bases and J by 3 bases, and 15 bases separated the two germline ends. This CDR3 is CSVGGRVFYEQYF. CDR3 DNA sequence: TGCAGCGTGGGGGGCAGAGTCTTCTACGAGCAGTACTTC.

This clone has more than one count but fewer than ten. This chain connects TRBV7-9 to TRBJ2-2, with 10 bases identical to TRBD2. The CDR3 spans 16 residues. Trimming cost V 4 bases and J 0 bases; bases outside gene matches: 2. Germline V gives CDR1 SEHNR, CDR2 FQNEAQ (reference sequence). CDR3 coding DNA: TGTGCCAGCAGCTCCGGGACTAGCGCGAACACCGGGGAGCTGTTTTTT. Residues: CASSSGTSANTGELFF.

As concerns this clone: The same CDR3 is also encoded by other DNA sequences in this sample. This chain uses TRBV29-1 with TRBJ2-5; TRBD1 agrees at 8 bases. With 4 bases clipped from V and 2 bases from J, the junction kept 3 bases outside the gene matches. The CDR3 sequence is 13 residues long. Germline CDR1 and CDR2: SQVTM and ANQGSEA. CDR3: CSVAGQGQETQYF. The CDR3 region has the DNA TGCAGCGTTGCAGGACAGGGTCAAGAGACCCAGTACTTC. The full variable domain, its missing parts supplied by reference TRBV29-1 and TRBJ2-5, is SAVISQKPSRDICQRGTSLTIQCQVDSQVTMMFWYRQQPGQSLTLIATANQGSEATYESGFVIDKFPISRPNLTFSTLTVSNMSPEDSSIYLCSVAGQGQETQYFGPGTRLLVL.

The rearrangement joins TRBV6-5 to TRBJ1-3; the D gene is possibly TRBD1 (5 bases). This CDR3 spans 13 amino acids. From germline, CDR1 is MNHEY and CDR2 SVGAGI. V lost 5 bases to trimming and J lost 1 base, with 6 bases between them. The CDR3 nucleotides read TGTGCCAGCAGTCGGGGGTCTGGAAACACCATATATTTT. Its protein product is CASSRGSGNTIYF.

In this sample, this clone turned up once. The chain employs TRBV28 and TRBJ2-2; 9 bases fit TRBD2. This CDR3 spans 18 amino acids. Germline values: CDR1 MDHEN, CDR2 SYDVKM. V gave up 3 bases and J gave up 5 bases; unmatched junction bases: 13. The CDR3 protein is CASSFSRLAGKGTGELFF. DNA for the CDR3: TGTGCCAGCAGTTTCTCTCGGCTAGCGGGAAAAGGGACCGGGGAGCTGTTTTTT.

A note on this clone: One end of the junction does not line up with germline, which may come from a read error. The rearrangement joins TRBV20-1 to TRBJ2-5; D is unclear. This CDR3 is built from 10 residues. CDR1 is DFQATT, CDR2 SNEGSKA, per germline (reference sequence). CDR3: CSASQESQYF. The CDR3 nucleotides are TGCAGTGCTAGCCAGGAGAGCCAGTACTTC.

The chain employs TRBV10-1 and TRBJ2-3; D uncertain. The CDR3 has 13 amino acids. V was pared by 3 bases and J by 6 bases, with 10 bases between. Germline-derived CDR1 and CDR2 are WNHNN and SYGVQD (reference sequence). CDR3 in amino acids: CASSDVSRDTQYF. CDR3 DNA sequence: TGCGCCAGCAGTGATGTGTCAAGGGATACGCAGTATTTT.

This clone showed up just once. This chain links TRBV19 with TRBJ2-7; D not resolved. Trimming left V 5 bases short and J 4 bases short, with 15 bases between. The CDR3 has 14 residues. Per the germline V gene, CDR1 is LNHDA and CDR2 is SQIVND (reference sequence). This chain's CDR3 is CASSPSVGLYEQYF. The CDR3 DNA reads as TGTGCCAGTAGTCCCTCCGTAGGTTTATACGAGCAGTACTTC. The full variable domain, its missing parts supplied by reference TRBV19 and TRBJ2-7, is DGGITQSPKYLFRKEGQNVTLSCEQNLNHDAMYWYRQDPGQGLRLIYYSQIVNDFQKGDIAEGYSVSREKKESFPLTVTSAQKNPTAFYLCASSPSVGLYEQYFGPGTRLTVT.

The V gene is TRBV6-1, the J gene TRBJ1-1; D ambiguous. CDR1 is MNHNS and CDR2 is SASEGT in the germline V gene. Deletions cut 0 bases from V and 7 bases from J, with 9 bases between. This CDR3 is 13 amino acids long. The CDR3 reads CASSEALLVEAFF. The CDR3 DNA follows: TGTGCCAGCAGTGAAGCGCTTCTAGTTGAAGCTTTCTTT.

This rearrangement joins TRBV27 to TRBJ1-1; TRBD1 is a possible D gene (5 bases). This CDR3 has 12 amino acids. Germline V CDR1 and CDR2: MNHEY, SMNVEV (reference sequence). Trimming removed 4 bases from V and 4 bases from J, with 7 bases in between. In DNA form, the CDR3 reads TGTGCCAGCAGTTCCAGGGTCACTGAAGCTTTCTTT. Amino acids: CASSSRVTEAFF.

Worth noting for this clone: Other DNA sequences from this sample encode an identical CDR3 as well. This chain uses TRBV5-1 with TRBJ2-7; no clear D. The CDR3 totals 12 residues. Germline CDR1 is SGHRS and CDR2 is YFSETQ. Trimming removed 0 bases at V and 2 bases at J, with 3 bases between. The CDR3 DNA reads TGCGCCAGCAGCTTGGAAGCCTACGAGCAGTACTTC. It encodes CASSLEAYEQYF.

The V and J genes are TRBV28 and TRBJ2-7, with TRBD1 identical over 7 bases. Per germline, CDR1 MDHEN and CDR2 SYDVKM. The junction had 10 bases not matched to a gene; V was cut back by 6 bases and J by 2 bases. This CDR3 has 15 residues. The CDR3 loop reads CASRFSGGSAYEQYF. The DNA of the CDR3 is TGTGCCAGCAGATTCTCAGGGGGATCGGCCTACGAGCAGTACTTC.

The chain is built from TRBV29-1 and TRBJ1-1, with a possible D match to TRBD1 (5 bases). There are 13 residues in the CDR3. CDR1 and CDR2 from the germline V gene are SQVTM and ANQGSEA. The V end lost 7 bases, the J end lost 4 bases, and 16 bases lay between the germline ends. The CDR3 region is CSAGGGTGTEAFF. CDR3 sequence (DNA): TGCAGCGCTGGGGGGGGAACCGGCACTGAAGCTTTCTTT.

The chain recombines TRBV11-2 with TRBJ2-1; 15 nucleotides agree with TRBD2. Germline V gene data show CDR1 as SGHAT and CDR2 as FQNNGV. V shed 5 bases, J shed 7 bases, and the junction held 6 bases outside the gene matches. This CDR3 region has 16 residues. CDR3 sequence (DNA): TGTGCCAGCAGCCCGAGGACTAGCGGGAGGGCTAATGAGCAGTTCTTC. Encoded protein: CASSPRTSGRANEQFF.

The rearrangement uses TRBV25-1 and TRBJ2-7; no definite D call. The CDR3 length is 15 residues. The ends were cut back, 7 bases at V and 0 bases at J, with 16 bases in the middle. From germline, CDR1 is MGHDK and CDR2 SYGVNS. CDR3 DNA sequence: TGTGCCAGCATACACCCGCTCTCCGGCTCCTACGAGCAGTACTTC. Its translation is CASIHPLSGSYEQYF.

The chain joins TRBV25-1 to TRBJ1-3; 7 bases align to TRBD1. CDR3 length: 15 amino acids. V was clipped by 8 bases and J by 2 bases; unmatched bases: 9. Per the germline V gene, CDR1 is MGHDK and CDR2 is SYGVNS. CDR3: CASQPPGGAGNTIYF. In DNA, the CDR3 is TGTGCCAGCCAGCCCCCAGGGGGAGCTGGAAACACCATATATTTT.